One T cell receptor beta chain is described in this entry. Trimming took 3 bases from V and 7 from J, leaving 31 bases between them. The germline V gene has CDR1 SGDLS and CDR2 YYNGEE. This CDR3 has 19 amino acids. TCRdb's table, derived via immunoSEQ multiplex PCR, lists solely in-frame clones and lacks some. This table has some 100,000 clones, around 85% appearing once. This sample is drawn from a study of blood T cell repertoires in COVID-19. The TCR originated in a man in his 60s with acute or convalescent COVID-19. Sequencing was done on a sample of peripheral blood. The chain uses TRBV9 and TRBJ1-2; D might be TRBD1 (6 bases). CDR3 protein: CASSAVYQTGRRVLSGYTF. In nucleotides, the CDR3 is TGTGCCAGCAGCGCCGTCTACCAAACAGGGCGGAGAGTACTGAGTGGCTACACCTTC.